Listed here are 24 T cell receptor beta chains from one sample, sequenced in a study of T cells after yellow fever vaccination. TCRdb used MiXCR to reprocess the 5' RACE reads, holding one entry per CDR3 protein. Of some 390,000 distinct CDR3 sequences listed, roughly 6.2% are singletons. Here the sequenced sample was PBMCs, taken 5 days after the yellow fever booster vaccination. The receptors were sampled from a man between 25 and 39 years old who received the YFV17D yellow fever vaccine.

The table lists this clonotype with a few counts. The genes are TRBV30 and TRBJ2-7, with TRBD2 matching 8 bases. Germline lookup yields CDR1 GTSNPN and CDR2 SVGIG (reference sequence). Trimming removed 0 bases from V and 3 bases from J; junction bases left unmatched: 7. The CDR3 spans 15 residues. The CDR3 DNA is TGTGCCTGGAGTGTACCACAGCGGGGGTTCTACGAGCAGTACTTC. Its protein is CAWSVPQRGFYEQYF.

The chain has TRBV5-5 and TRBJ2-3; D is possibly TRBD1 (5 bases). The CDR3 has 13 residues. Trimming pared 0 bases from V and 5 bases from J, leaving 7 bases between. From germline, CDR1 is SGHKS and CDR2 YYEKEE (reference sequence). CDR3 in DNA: TGTGCCAGCAGCTTGGGACAGCAAGATACGCAGTATTTT. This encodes CASSLGQQDTQYF.

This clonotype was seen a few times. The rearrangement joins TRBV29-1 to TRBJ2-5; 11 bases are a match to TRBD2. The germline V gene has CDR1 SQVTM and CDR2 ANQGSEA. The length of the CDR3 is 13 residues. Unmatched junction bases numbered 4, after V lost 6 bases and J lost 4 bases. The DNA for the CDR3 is TGCAGCGTGGCAACTAGCGGGGGAGAGACCCAGTACTTC. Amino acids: CSVATSGGETQYF.

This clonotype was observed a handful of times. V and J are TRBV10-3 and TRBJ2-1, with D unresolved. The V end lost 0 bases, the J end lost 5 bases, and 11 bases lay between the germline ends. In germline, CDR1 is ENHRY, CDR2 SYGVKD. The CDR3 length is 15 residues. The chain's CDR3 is CAISESIGFNNEQFF. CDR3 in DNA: TGTGCCATCAGTGAGTCCATCGGATTCAACAATGAGCAGTTCTTC.

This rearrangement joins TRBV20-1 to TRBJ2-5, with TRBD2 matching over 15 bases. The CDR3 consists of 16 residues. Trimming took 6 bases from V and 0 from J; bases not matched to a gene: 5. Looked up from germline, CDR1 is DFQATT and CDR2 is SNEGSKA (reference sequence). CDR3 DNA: TGCAGTGCCCTGGGGACTAGCGGGAGGCACCAAGAGACCCAGTACTTC. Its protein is CSALGTSGRHQETQYF.

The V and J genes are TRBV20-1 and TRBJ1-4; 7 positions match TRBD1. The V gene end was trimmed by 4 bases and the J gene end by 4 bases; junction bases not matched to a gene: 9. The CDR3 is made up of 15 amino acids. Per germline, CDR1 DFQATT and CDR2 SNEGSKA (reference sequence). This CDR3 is CSATPRGTVNEKLFF. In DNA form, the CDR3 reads TGCAGTGCTACTCCTCGAGGGACAGTTAATGAAAAACTGTTTTTT.

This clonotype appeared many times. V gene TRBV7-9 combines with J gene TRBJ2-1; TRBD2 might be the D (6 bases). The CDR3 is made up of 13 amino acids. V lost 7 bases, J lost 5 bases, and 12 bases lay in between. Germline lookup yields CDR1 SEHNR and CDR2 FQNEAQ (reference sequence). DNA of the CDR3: TGTGCCAGCAAGGCTAGCGCCCACAATGAGCAGTTCTTC. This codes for CASKASAHNEQFF.

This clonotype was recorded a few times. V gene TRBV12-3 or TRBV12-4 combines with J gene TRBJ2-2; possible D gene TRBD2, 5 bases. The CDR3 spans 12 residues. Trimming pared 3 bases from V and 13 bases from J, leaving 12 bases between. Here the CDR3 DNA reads TGTGCCAGCAGTTTGAGGCAGGAGGCGCTGTTTTTT. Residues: CASSLRQEALFF.

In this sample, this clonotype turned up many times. CDR3 residues: CASSFSGNYNEQFF. The CDR3 DNA follows: TGTGCCAGCAGTTTTAGCGGGAACTACAATGAGCAGTTCTTC. The chain couples TRBV28 to TRBJ2-1, with 8 bases that match TRBD2. Losses at the gene ends were 3 bases for V and 3 bases for J; bases not matched to a gene: 1. The germline V gene has CDR1 MDHEN and CDR2 SYDVKM. This CDR3 is 14 amino acids long.

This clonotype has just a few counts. In nucleotides, the CDR3 is TGTGCCAGCAGCGTGATGGGGCTAGCGGTTAGCACAGATACGCAGTATTTT. Its protein product is CASSVMGLAVSTDTQYF. The chain has TRBV7-2 and TRBJ2-3, with 7 bases fitting TRBD2. The CDR3 has 17 amino acids. V lost 5 bases to trimming and J lost 0 bases; unmatched junction nucleotides: 11. The germline CDR1 and CDR2 sequences are SGHTA and FQGNSA. Using reference TRBV7-2 and TRBJ2-3 for the parts outside the CDR3, the full variable domain is GAGVSQSPSNKVTEKGKDVELRCDPISGHTALYWYRQSLGQGLEFLIYFQGNSAPDKSGLPSDRFSAERTGGSVSTLTIQRTQQEDSAVYLCASSVMGLAVSTDTQYFGPGTRLTVL.

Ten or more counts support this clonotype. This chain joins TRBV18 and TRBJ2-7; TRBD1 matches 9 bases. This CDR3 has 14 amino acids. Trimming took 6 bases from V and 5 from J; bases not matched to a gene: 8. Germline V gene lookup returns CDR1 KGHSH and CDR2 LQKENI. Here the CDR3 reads CASSPKTGGHEQYF. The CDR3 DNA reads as TGTGCCAGCTCCCCAAAAACAGGGGGCCACGAGCAGTACTTC.

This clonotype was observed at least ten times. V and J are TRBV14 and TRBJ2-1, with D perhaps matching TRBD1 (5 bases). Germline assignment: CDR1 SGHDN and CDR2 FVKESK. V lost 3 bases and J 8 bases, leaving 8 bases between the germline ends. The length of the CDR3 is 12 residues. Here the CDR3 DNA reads TGTGCCAGCAGCCAGTTAGGGGATGAGCAGTTCTTC. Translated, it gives CASSQLGDEQFF.

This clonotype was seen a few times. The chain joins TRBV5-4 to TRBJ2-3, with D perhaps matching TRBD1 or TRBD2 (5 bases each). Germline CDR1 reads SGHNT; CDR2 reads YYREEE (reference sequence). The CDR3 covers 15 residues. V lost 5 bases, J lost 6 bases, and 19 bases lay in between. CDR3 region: CASRAGTSGVDTQYF. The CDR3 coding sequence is TGTGCCAGCAGGGCCGGGACCTCTGGGGTTGATACGCAGTATTTT.

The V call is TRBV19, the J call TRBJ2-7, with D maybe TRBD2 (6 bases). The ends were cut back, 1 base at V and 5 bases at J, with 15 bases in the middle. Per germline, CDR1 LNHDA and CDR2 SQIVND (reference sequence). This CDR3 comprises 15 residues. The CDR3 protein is CASSIVAGLIHEQYF. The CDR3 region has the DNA TGTGCCAGTAGTATAGTCGCGGGATTAATTCACGAGCAGTACTTC.

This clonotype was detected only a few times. The CDR3 DNA reads as TGTGCCAGCAGCTCGACGGGGGCCCCCGGGGAGCTGTTTTTT. It specifies CASSSTGAPGELFF. J is TRBJ2-2 and V is TRBV5-4; D possibly uses TRBD1 or TRBD2 (6 bases each). Germline lookup yields CDR1 SGHNT and CDR2 YYREEE (reference sequence). The CDR3 has 14 residues. Trimming removed 3 bases at V and 6 bases at J, with 12 bases between.

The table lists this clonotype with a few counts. The CDR3 DNA reads TGCAGTGCTAGAGGACACCGGGACGTAGGGGAAAAACTGTTTTTT. Protein product: CSARGHRDVGEKLFF. This chain connects TRBV20-1 to TRBJ1-4, with D possibly matching TRBD1 (5 bases). This CDR3 contains 15 residues. Germline V lookup: CDR1 DFQATT, CDR2 SNEGSKA (reference sequence). V was clipped by 1 base and J by 8 bases, with 17 bases between them.

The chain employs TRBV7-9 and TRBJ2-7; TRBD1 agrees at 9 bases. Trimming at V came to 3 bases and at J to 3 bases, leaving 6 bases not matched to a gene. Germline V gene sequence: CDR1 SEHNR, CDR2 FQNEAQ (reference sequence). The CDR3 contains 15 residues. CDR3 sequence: CASSFSGTGNYEQYF. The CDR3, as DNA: TGTGCCAGCAGCTTTTCCGGGACAGGGAACTACGAGCAGTACTTC. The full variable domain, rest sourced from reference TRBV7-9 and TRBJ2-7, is DTGVSQNPRHKITKRGQNVTFRCDPISEHNRLYWYRQTLGQGPEFLTYFQNEAQLEKSRLLSDRFSAERPKGSFSTLEIQRTEQGDSAMYLCASSFSGTGNYEQYFGPGTRLTVT.

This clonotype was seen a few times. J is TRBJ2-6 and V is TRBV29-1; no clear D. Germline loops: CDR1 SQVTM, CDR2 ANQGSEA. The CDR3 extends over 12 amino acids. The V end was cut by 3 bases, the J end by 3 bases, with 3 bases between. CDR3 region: CSVDHGANVLTF. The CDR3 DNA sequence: TGCAGCGTTGACCATGGGGCCAACGTCCTGACTTTC. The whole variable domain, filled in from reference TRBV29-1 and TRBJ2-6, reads SAVISQKPSRDICQRGTSLTIQCQVDSQVTMMFWYRQQPGQSLTLIATANQGSEATYESGFVIDKFPISRPNLTFSTLTVSNMSPEDSSIYLCSVDHGANVLTFGAGSRLTVL.

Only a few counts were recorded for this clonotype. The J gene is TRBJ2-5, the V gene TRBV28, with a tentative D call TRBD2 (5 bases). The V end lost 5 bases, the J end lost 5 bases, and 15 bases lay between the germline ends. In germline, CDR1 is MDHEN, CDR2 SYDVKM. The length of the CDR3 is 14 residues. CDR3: CASSPSGKEETQYF. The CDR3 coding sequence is TGTGCCAGCAGTCCGTCGGGAAAGGAGGAGACCCAGTACTTC.

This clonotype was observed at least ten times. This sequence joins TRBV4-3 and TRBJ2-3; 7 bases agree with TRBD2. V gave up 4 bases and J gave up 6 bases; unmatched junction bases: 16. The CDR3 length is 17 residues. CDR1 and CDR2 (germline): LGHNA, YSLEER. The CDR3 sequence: CASSPGLGAGVMDTQYF. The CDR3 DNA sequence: TGCGCCAGCAGCCCCGGTCTTGGGGCGGGAGTTATGGATACGCAGTATTTT.

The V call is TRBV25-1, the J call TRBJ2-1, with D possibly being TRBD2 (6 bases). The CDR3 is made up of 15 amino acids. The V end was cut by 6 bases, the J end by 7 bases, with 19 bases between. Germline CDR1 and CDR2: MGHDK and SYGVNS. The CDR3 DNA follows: TGTGCCAGCAGGGAGGGGTGGAGAACGGGGAATGAGCAGTTCTTC. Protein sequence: CASREGWRTGNEQFF. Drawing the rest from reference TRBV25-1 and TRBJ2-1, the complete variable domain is EADIYQTPRYLVIGTGKKITLECSQTMGHDKMYWYQQDPGMELHLIHYSYGVNSTEKGDLSSESTVSRIRTEHFPLTLESARPSHTSQYLCASREGWRTGNEQFFGPGTRLTVL.

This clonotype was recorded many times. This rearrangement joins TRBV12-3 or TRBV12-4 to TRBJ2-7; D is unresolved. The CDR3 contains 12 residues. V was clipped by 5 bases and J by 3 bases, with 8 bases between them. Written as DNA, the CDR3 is TGTGCCAGCAGTGTAGGTTACTACGAGCAGTACTTC. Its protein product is CASSVGYYEQYF.

DNA of the CDR3: TGTGCCAGCAGCCCTGGCGGGGCTCCCCGGCTTCGAAAGGATACGCAGTATTTT. It encodes CASSPGGAPRLRKDTQYF. The chain uses TRBV12-3 or TRBV12-4 and TRBJ2-3; D possibly corresponds to TRBD2 (6 bases). This CDR3 comprises 18 residues. V was cut by 6 bases and J by 6 bases, with 28 bases left in between.

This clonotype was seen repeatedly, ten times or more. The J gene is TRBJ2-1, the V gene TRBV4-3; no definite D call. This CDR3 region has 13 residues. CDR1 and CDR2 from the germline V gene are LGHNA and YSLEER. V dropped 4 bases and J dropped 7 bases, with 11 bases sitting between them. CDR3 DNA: TGCGCCAGCAGCCCCCCCGGGCGAAATGAGCAGTTCTTC. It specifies CASSPPGRNEQFF.